This TCR beta chain was captured by sequencing in a study of neurological immune-mediated disorders. The germline V gene has CDR1 KGHDR and CDR2 SFDVKD. Trimming cost V 2 bases and J 10 bases, with 14 bases left between them. There are 14 residues in the CDR3. Each CDR3 protein is one row after TCRdb ran MiXCR on the 5' RACE reads. Among tens of thousands of distinct CDR3 sequences listed, just over 2.5% were seen once. This clonotype appeared many times. Sample: PBMCs. The chain couples TRBV24-1 to TRBJ2-1; the D gene could be TRBD1 or TRBD2 (5 bases each). The sequence came from a woman aged 25 to 39 with multiple sclerosis. Here the CDR3 reads CATSDSGTMGEQFF. The CDR3 DNA follows: TGTGCCACCAGTGATTCTGGGACGATGGGAGAGCAGTTCTTC.